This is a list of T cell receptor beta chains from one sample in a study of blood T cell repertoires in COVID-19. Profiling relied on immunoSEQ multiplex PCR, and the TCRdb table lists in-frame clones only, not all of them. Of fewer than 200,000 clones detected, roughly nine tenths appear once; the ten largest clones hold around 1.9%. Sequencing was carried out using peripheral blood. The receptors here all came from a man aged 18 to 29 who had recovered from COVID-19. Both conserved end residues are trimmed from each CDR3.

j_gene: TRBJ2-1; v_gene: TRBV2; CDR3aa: ASSGEGGGSNEQF
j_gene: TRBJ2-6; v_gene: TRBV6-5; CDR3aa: ASTTGGSGANVLT
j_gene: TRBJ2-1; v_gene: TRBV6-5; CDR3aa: ASRTVRGEQF
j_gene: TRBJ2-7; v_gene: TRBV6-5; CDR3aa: ASSPGQGLYEQY
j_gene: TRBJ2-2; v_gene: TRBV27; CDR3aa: ASRTRDSNTGELF
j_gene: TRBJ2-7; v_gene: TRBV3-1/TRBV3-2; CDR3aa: ASSQGRILTPQQY
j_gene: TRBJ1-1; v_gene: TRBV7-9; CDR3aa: ASSFGGNTEAF
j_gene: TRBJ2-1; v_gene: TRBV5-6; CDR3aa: ASRRDSGTGSNEQF
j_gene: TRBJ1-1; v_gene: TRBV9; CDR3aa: ASSVAGNTEAF
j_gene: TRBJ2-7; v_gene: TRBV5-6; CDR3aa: ASSFGTSGGSTVEQY
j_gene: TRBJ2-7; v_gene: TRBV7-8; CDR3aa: ASSSELARHYEQY
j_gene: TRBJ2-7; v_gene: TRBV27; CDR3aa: ASSLSGQGVSYEQY
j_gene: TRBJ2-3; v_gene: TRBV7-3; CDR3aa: ASSPKGLAGIRTDTQY
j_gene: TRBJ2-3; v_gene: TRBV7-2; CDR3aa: ASSLYGLAGGQDTQY
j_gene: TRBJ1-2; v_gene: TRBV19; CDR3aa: ASNRPGMHYGYT
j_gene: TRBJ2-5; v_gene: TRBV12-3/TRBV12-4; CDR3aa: ASSPQKQETQY
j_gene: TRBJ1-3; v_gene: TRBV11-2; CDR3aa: ASSLERSGNTIY
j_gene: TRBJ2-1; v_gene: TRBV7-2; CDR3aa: ASSLGREPKNNEQF
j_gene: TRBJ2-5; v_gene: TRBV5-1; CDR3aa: ASSLAGDSWDGTQY
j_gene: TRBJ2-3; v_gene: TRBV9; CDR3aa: ASSVAGNPSTQY
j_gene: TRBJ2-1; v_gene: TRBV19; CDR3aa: ASSRPPAGPYNEQF
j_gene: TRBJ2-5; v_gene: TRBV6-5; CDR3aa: ASTVGSGTEETQY
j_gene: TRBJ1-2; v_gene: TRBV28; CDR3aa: ASAGQGLSNYGYT
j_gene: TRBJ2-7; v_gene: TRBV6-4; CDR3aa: ASSESVSSYEQY
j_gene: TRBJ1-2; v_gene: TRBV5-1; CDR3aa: ASSLSVNYGYT
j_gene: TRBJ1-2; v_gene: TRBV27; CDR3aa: ASSPWTGDDGYT
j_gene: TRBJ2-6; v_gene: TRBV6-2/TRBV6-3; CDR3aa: ASSYIGQGGSLYSGANVLT
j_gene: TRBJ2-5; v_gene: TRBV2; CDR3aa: ASKRQPYQETQY
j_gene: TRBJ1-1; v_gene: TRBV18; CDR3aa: ASCGAISAEAF
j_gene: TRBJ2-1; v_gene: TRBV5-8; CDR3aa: ASSFIAGGSYNEQF
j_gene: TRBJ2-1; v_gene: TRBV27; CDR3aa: ASSSRGSGRAAYYNEQF
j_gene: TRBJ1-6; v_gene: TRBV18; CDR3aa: ASSPGRGDSPLH
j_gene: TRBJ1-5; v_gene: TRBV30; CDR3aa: AWSVLRGREPQH
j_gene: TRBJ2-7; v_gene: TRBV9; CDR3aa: ASSLRGDLPSNEQY
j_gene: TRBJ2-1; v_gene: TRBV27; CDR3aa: ASSLLLAGGPNEQF
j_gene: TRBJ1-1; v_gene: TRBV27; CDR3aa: ASRTTPGNTEAF
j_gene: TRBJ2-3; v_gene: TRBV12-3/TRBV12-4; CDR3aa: ASSLGTRDTQY
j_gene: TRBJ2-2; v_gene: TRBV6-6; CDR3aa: ASSYSGSDKAGELF
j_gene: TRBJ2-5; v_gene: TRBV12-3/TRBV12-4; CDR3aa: ASSPLEFGTQY
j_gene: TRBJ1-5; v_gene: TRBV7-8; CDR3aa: ASSYNRDQPQH
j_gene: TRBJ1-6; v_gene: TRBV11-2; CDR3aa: ASSPFGQDRNSPLH
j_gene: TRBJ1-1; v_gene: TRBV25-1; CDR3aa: ASSDPTDLNTEAF
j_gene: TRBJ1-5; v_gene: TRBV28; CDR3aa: ASSPLGPQH
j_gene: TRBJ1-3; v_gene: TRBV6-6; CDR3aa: ASRQLAGDSGNTIY
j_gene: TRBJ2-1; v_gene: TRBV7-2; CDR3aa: ASSQSWTSGTNEQF
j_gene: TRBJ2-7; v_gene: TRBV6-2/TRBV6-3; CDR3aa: ASSYYGTSGDYEQY
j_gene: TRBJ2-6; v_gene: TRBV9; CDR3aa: ASSDNRVLIPSGANVLT
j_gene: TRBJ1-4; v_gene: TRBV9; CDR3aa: ASSPRRQGNEKLF
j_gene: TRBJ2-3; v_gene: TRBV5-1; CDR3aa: ASSLKAGGGSTDTQY
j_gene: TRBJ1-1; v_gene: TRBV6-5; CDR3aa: ASSSTRNTEAF
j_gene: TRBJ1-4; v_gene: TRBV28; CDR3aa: ASSSLRGITNEKLF
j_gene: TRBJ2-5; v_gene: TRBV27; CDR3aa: ASSLIVGVGVGTQY
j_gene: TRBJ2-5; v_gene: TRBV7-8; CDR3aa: ASSLEGGPETQY
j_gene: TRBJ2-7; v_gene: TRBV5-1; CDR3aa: ASSVGQGGRTSSYEQY
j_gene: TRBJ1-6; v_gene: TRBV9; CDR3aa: ASSHRGQGDSPLH